The rows below give T cell receptor beta chains drawn from one sample of a study of blood T cell repertoires in COVID-19. The protocol was immunoSEQ multiplex PCR, while the TCRdb copy is restricted to in-frame clones and leaves out a portion. This table has approximately 270,000 clones, 88% appearing once. Sequencing used peripheral blood. These TCRs come from a woman aged 25 to 39 with COVID-19, enrolled during active disease. The conserved cysteine and the conserved F or W are not part of the CDR3 here.

TRBJ1-1	14	TRBV18	ASSPAEQGASTEAF
TRBJ2-2	13	TRBV10-1	ATSSGAENTGELF
TRBJ2-2	12	TRBV7-9	ASSLEPNTGELF
TRBJ2-3	14	TRBV6-2/TRBV6-3	ASSLPYGGAKDTQY
TRBJ1-2	12	TRBV18	ASSGTGGDYGYT
TRBJ1-3	13	TRBV5-6	ASSLRGLGGNTIY
TRBJ1-1	11	TRBV27	ASRQGRGTEAF
TRBJ2-5	14	TRBV9	ASSVGGSEVGETQY
TRBJ1-3	11	TRBV2	ASSGNRRVAIY
TRBJ2-1	16	TRBV15	ATSRDTIVGTTYNEQF
TRBJ1-6	12	TRBV12-5	ASSTGGGNSPLH
TRBJ1-2	13	TRBV6-6	ASNLGQLLNYGYT
TRBJ1-1	13	TRBV28	ASSLSGRANTEAF
TRBJ2-1	12	TRBV6-5	ASTPQGHYNEQF
TRBJ1-1	12	TRBV2	ASLPDSDNTEAF
TRBJ2-3	14	TRBV7-8	ASSLQGDTSTDTQY
TRBJ2-1	13	TRBV5-5	ASSRWTQGRNEQF
TRBJ2-1	12	TRBV27	ASRFVANYNEQF
TRBJ2-1	9	TRBV7-9	ASSFESAEF
TRBJ2-1	14	TRBV3-1/TRBV3-2	ASSQVRAGVGNEQF
TRBJ2-5	14	TRBV5-1	ASTSGGPVIQETQY
TRBJ1-2	9	TRBV10-3	AISESSGYT
TRBJ2-2	11	TRBV11-2	ASSLGGPGELF
TRBJ1-5	11	TRBV19	ASSTQGNQPQH
TRBJ1-6	11	TRBV6-6	ASRGTGGSPLH
TRBJ1-1	10	TRBV29-1	SVGRGETEAF
TRBJ1-2	11	TRBV12-3/TRBV12-4	ASSPGQGYGYT
TRBJ2-5	15	TRBV6-2/TRBV6-3	ASSLLGDSKGQETQY
TRBJ2-1	12	TRBV6-2/TRBV6-3	ASIPQGSYNEQF
TRBJ2-1	15	TRBV24-1	ATSSPFRGGDYNEQF
TRBJ1-6	13	TRBV5-1	ASGPGSSYNSPLH
TRBJ2-1	14	TRBV10-1	ASSDVAGKTYNEQF
TRBJ2-1	11	TRBV27	ASSLMGSTEQF
TRBJ2-2	12	TRBV2	ASTEGRAAGELF
TRBJ1-2	12	TRBV4-1	ASSQEGLSGGYT